This TCR beta chain originates from a study of T cells in Graves' hyperthyroidism and ophthalmopathy. Diagnosis of hyperthyroidism was new in patients aged 18 to 65, and its duration was under 2 months. Fresh 10 ml peripheral blood yielded PBMCs. TCR beta CDR3 regions were amplified from RNA transcripts. During a first-round RT-PCR of the TCR CDR3, the HTBI primer set was used. A single record per CDR3 protein comes from TCRdb applying MiXCR to the multiplex PCR reads. This sample has some 740,000 distinct CDR3 sequences, with about 14% found just once. The junction had 5 bases not matched to a gene; V was cut back by 7 bases and J by 3 bases. CDR1 and CDR2 from the germline V gene are ENHRY and SYGVKD. CDR3 length equals 14 residues. In the case of this clonotype: The antigen is not known.

Study-wide results and caveats: The model's output predicted ophthalmopathy at a median of about 6.5 months prior to onset. Most clonotypes expanded in the thyroid (above 0.001) were also present in blood.

The chain carries TRBV10-3 and TRBJ2-2; 7 nucleotides align to TRBD1. The sequence was collected from a woman between 18 and 30 years old with Graves' hyperthyroidism. The sample comprised blood. The CDR3 spells CAITRQGDTGELFF. CDR3 coding DNA: TGTGCCATCACTAGACAGGGTGACACCGGGGAGCTGTTTTTT.